The 24 T cell receptor beta chains listed next were all sequenced from one sample in a study of T cell responses to AZD1222 COVID-19 vaccine. Generated by immunoSEQ multiplex PCR, the TCRdb table keeps only in-frame clones and is missing some. Among tens of thousands of clones, approximately 88% were seen once, and the ten largest hold about 9.9%. The sequencing here drew on peripheral blood, taken 28 days after the second AZD1222 dose. The source of these receptors is an adult who received the AZD1222 COVID-19 vaccine.

The rearrangement joins TRBV6-6 to TRBJ1-3, with no clear D. The ends were cut back, 4 bases at V and 0 bases at J, with 7 bases in the middle. This CDR3 is 14 amino acids long. Germline V lookup: CDR1 MNHNY, CDR2 SVGAGI (reference sequence). This chain's CDR3 is CASSWTSSGNTIYF. The CDR3 DNA follows: TGTGCCAGCAGTTGGACGAGCTCTGGAAACACCATATATTTT.

This clone is a singleton in its sample. The V call is TRBV7-2, the J call TRBJ1-5; possible D gene TRBD1, 5 bases. The CDR3 covers 17 residues. The germline CDR1 and CDR2 sequences are SGHTA and FQGNSA. V was shortened by 6 bases and J by 2 bases, with 20 bases between the two germline ends. The CDR3 loop is CASRDPGTLLGNQPQHF. CDR3 bases: TGTGCCAGCAGAGATCCCGGGACTCTCTTGGGCAATCAGCCCCAGCATTTT.

The V gene is TRBV28, the J gene TRBJ2-7; tentatively, D is TRBD2 (5 bases). V was trimmed by 4 bases and J by 2 bases, leaving 9 bases between them. This CDR3 has 13 amino acids. Germline loops: CDR1 MDHEN, CDR2 SYDVKM. Written as DNA, the CDR3 is TGTGCCAGCAGTTATCGGCGGGCCTACGAGCAGTACTTC. Residues: CASSYRRAYEQYF.

The chain recombines TRBV7-3 with TRBJ2-7, with 10 positions matching TRBD2. Germline lookup yields CDR1 SGHTA and CDR2 FQGTGA. This CDR3 has 15 residues. The junction had 6 bases not matched to a gene; V was cut back by 5 bases and J by 2 bases. The CDR3 is CASSPTSGLPYEQYF. In DNA form, the CDR3 reads TGTGCCAGCAGCCCGACTAGCGGGTTACCCTACGAGCAGTACTTC. The full variable domain, in which reference TRBV7-3 and TRBJ2-7 provide the parts outside the CDR3, is GAGVSQTPSNKVTEKGKYVELRCDPISGHTALYWYRQSLGQGPEFLIYFQGTGAADDSGLPNDRFFAVRPEGSVSTLKIQRTERGDSAVYLCASSPTSGLPYEQYFGPGTRLTVT.

The chain has TRBV24-1 and TRBJ1-2, with unresolved D. V gave up 3 bases and J gave up 3 bases, with 19 bases separating them. Germline V gene data show CDR1 as KGHDR and CDR2 as SFDVKD. CDR3 length equals 17 residues. The CDR3 sequence is CATSDARVGEIDYGYTF. The DNA of the CDR3 is TGTGCCACCAGTGATGCCCGGGTGGGAGAGATAGACTATGGCTACACCTTC.

The gene calls are TRBV11-1 and TRBJ1-2; tentatively, D is TRBD1 (5 bases). Germline lookup yields CDR1 SGHAT and CDR2 FQDESV (reference sequence). V was pared by 0 bases and J by 1 base, with 9 bases between. The CDR3 sequence is 15 residues long. For the CDR3, the DNA is TGTGCCAGCAGCTTAGCAGGGGATGGTAACTATGGCTACACCTTC. Translated, it gives CASSLAGDGNYGYTF.

The rearrangement uses TRBV6-2 or TRBV6-3 and TRBJ1-1; perhaps TRBD1 as D (5 bases). The V end was cut by 6 bases, the J end by 5 bases, with 22 bases between. The CDR3 sequence is 16 residues long. Germline CDR1 MNHEY, CDR2 SVGEGT. This chain's CDR3 is CASSHLTGGGWTEAFF. CDR3 nucleotides: TGTGCCAGCAGCCACCTTACGGGGGGAGGTTGGACTGAAGCTTTCTTT.

This clone was counted a single time. J is TRBJ1-6 and V is TRBV5-8; no firm D call. Germline CDR1 and CDR2: SGHTS and YDEGEE. This CDR3 contains 16 residues. Between the trimmed V and J ends, which lost 3 bases and 8 bases, there was a span of 18 bases. For the CDR3, the DNA is TGTGCCAGCAGCTGGTTGGGAGGCAGCCAAGATTCACCCCTCCACTTT. Translation gives CASSWLGGSQDSPLHF. Variable domain in full (rest from reference TRBV5-8 and TRBJ1-6): EAGVTQSPTHLIKTRGQQATLRCSPISGHTSVYWYQQALGLGLQFLLWYDEGEERNRGNFPPRFSGRQFPNYSSELNVNALELEDSALYLCASSWLGGSQDSPLHFGNGTRLTVT.

This chain uses TRBV2 with TRBJ2-7; 12 positions agree with TRBD2. Trimming took 5 bases from V and 6 from J; bases not matched to a gene: 5. This CDR3 contains 14 residues. Germline values: CDR1 SNHLY, CDR2 FYNNEI. The CDR3 protein is CASSSGTSGREQYF. In DNA, the CDR3 is TGTGCCAGCAGTTCCGGGACTAGCGGGCGCGAGCAGTACTTC.

This sequence joins TRBV6-2 or TRBV6-3 and TRBJ2-5, with 11 bases that match TRBD2. J gave up 2 bases and V 0 bases, and 5 bases lay outside the gene matches. This CDR3 comprises 17 residues. Germline CDR1 MNHEY, CDR2 SVGEGT. This CDR3 is CASSYSILAGAQETQYF. CDR3 nucleotides: TGTGCCAGCAGTTACTCGATACTAGCGGGGGCTCAAGAGACCCAGTACTTC.

The chain combines TRBV5-5 with TRBJ2-2; 10 bases map to TRBD2. Trimming removed 5 bases from V and 6 bases from J; junction bases left unmatched: 10. The germline CDR1 and CDR2 sequences are SGHKS and YYEKEE (reference sequence). The CDR3 runs 16 residues. CDR3 region: CASRTGTSVGAGELFF. CDR3 nucleotide sequence: TGTGCCAGCAGAACCGGGACTAGCGTAGGCGCCGGGGAGCTGTTTTTT.

A remark on this clone: Because the CDR3's place on the DNA is in doubt, the DNA is left out and the CDR3 is given as listed by TCRdb. The chain uses TRBV6-5 and TRBJ1-3. The CDR3 is 15 residues long, ends included. Germline loops: CDR1 MNHEY, CDR2 SVGAGI. The CDR3 region is CASSYSSEGPAPYIF.

This clone was observed once. The rearrangement uses TRBV18 and TRBJ2-4; D unclear. V was shortened by 1 base and J by 0 bases, with 10 bases between the two germline ends. Looked up from germline, CDR1 is KGHSH and CDR2 is LQKENI. The CDR3 is made up of 16 amino acids. For the CDR3, the DNA is TGTGCCAGCTCACCACAGCCGCCACTAGCCAAAAACATTCAGTACTTC. It yields the protein CASSPQPPLAKNIQYF.

This sequence joins TRBV6-5 and TRBJ1-1, with 7 bases lining up with TRBD1. Unmatched junction bases numbered 5, after V lost 10 bases and J lost 0 bases. The CDR3 extends over 13 amino acids. Germline assignment: CDR1 MNHEY and CDR2 SVGAGI. The CDR3 loop reads CATNRGMNTEAFF. Written as DNA, the CDR3 is TGTGCCACGAACAGGGGAATGAACACTGAAGCTTTCTTT.

This chain uses TRBV7-2 with TRBJ1-4; the D is unclear. Looked up from germline, CDR1 is SGHTA and CDR2 is FQGNSA. V was pared by 2 bases and J by 0 bases, with 7 bases between. The CDR3 extends over 15 amino acids. CDR3 coding DNA: TGTGCCAGCAGCTTAAGGGCAACAACTAATGAAAAACTGTTTTTT. Its translation is CASSLRATTNEKLFF.

The chain links TRBV5-5 to TRBJ2-7; D unresolved. Trimming removed 0 bases at V and 6 bases at J, with 10 bases between. The CDR3 is made up of 13 amino acids. Per the germline V gene, CDR1 is SGHKS and CDR2 is YYEKEE (reference sequence). In nucleotides, the CDR3 is TGTGCCAGCAGCTTGGTCGTCACTGGCGAGCAGTACTTC. It encodes CASSLVVTGEQYF.

The chain employs TRBV6-5 and TRBJ2-5; 8 bases fit TRBD1. V lost 6 bases to trimming and J lost 5 bases; unmatched junction nucleotides: 8. Per the germline V gene, CDR1 is MNHEY and CDR2 is SVGAGI. This CDR3 region has 14 residues. CDR3: CASSRTGSWETQYF. The CDR3 DNA sequence: TGTGCCAGCAGCCGGACAGGGTCGTGGGAGACCCAGTACTTC.

The chain uses TRBV6-5 and TRBJ1-4, with a possible D match to TRBD1 (6 bases). Trimming removed 0 bases at V and 8 bases at J, with 13 bases between. The germline gives CDR1 MNHEY, CDR2 SVGAGI. There are 15 residues in the CDR3. CDR3 sequence reads: CASSYSGGMGEKLFF. The DNA of the CDR3 is TGTGCCAGCAGTTACTCCGGGGGCATGGGGGAAAAACTGTTTTTT.

The CDR3 protein is CASSYAGQGGYEQYF. CDR3 nucleotides: TGTGCCAGCAGTTACGCAGGACAGGGGGGGTACGAGCAGTACTTC. V usage is TRBV6-6 and J usage is TRBJ2-7; 10 nucleotides agree with TRBD1. Germline V lookup: CDR1 MNHNY, CDR2 SVGAGI (reference sequence). The CDR3 is 15 residues long. J gave up 4 bases and V 2 bases, and 5 bases lay outside the gene matches.

The chain links TRBV27 to TRBJ1-2; D perhaps matches TRBD1 (5 bases). In germline, CDR1 is MNHEY, CDR2 SMNVEV (reference sequence). The CDR3 runs 15 residues. Trimming removed 5 bases at V and 2 bases at J, with 15 bases between. The CDR3 DNA reads as TGTGCCAGCAGTCCTTCAGGGTCCCCGAACTATGGCTACACCTTC. Its translation is CASSPSGSPNYGYTF.

The J gene is TRBJ1-4, the V gene TRBV11-3; TRBD1 might be the D (5 bases). The germline gives CDR1 SGHNT, CDR2 YENEEA. Trimming took off 3 bases at V and 3 bases at J, with 14 bases between the two ends. This CDR3 region has 16 residues. In DNA, the CDR3 is TGTGCCAGCAGCTTCCTATTTTGGGGGGCTAATGAAAAACTGTTTTTT. This translates into CASSFLFWGANEKLFF.

V and J are TRBV7-2 and TRBJ1-5; 10 bases match TRBD1. This CDR3 contains 15 residues. Unmatched junction bases numbered 5, after V lost 5 bases and J lost 4 bases. Per the germline V gene, CDR1 is SGHTA and CDR2 is FQGNSA. The CDR3 nucleotides are TGTGCCAGCAGCGGCGACAGGGGGCCGAATCAGCCCCAGCATTTT. It translates to CASSGDRGPNQPQHF.

The J gene is TRBJ2-7, the V gene TRBV18; tentatively, D is TRBD1 (6 bases). Germline V gene data show CDR1 as KGHSH and CDR2 as LQKENI. CDR3 length: 14 amino acids. Trimming took 5 bases from V and 7 from J, leaving 18 bases between them. The CDR3 protein is CASSTNRVPWEQYF. CDR3 sequence (DNA): TGTGCCAGCTCAACCAACAGGGTTCCGTGGGAGCAGTACTTC.

The J gene is TRBJ2-5, the V gene TRBV15; 7 bases are shared with TRBD2. V shed 5 bases, J shed 1 base, and the junction held 4 bases outside the gene matches. The CDR3 totals 14 residues. From germline, CDR1 is LNHNV and CDR2 YYDKDF (reference sequence). The CDR3 reads CATSPLAVQETQYF. DNA for the CDR3: TGTGCCACCAGCCCTCTAGCGGTCCAAGAGACCCAGTACTTC.